The 25 T cell receptor beta chains below all came from one sample that was sequenced in a study of T-cell reconstitution after alpha-beta-depleted transplantation in children. Researchers prepared the TCRbeta library using unique molecular identifiers, the study reports. MiXCR, run by TCRdb on the PCR reads, gives a single entry per CDR3 protein. This sample has about 1,000,000 distinct CDR3 sequences, with about 29% found just once. The sample in question was PBMCs, mostly from graft donor cells, obtained 360 days after TCRalphabeta/CD19-depleted stem cell transplant. These receptors all stem from a boy younger than two who had a stem cell transplant for SCID, so the T cells may come from the graft donor.

The chain links TRBV5-1 to TRBJ2-1, with 9 nucleotides matching TRBD2. This CDR3 region has 21 residues. V shed 3 bases, J shed 0 bases, and the junction held 19 bases outside the gene matches. Germline CDR1 and CDR2: SGHRS and YFSETQ. The CDR3 DNA follows: TGCGCCAGCAGCTCTAACAGGGTAGCGGGGGCCCTAAAACGCTCCTACAATGAGCAGTTCTTC. It specifies CASSSNRVAGALKRSYNEQFF.

V usage is TRBV27 and J usage is TRBJ2-3, with a weak D call TRBD1 (6 bases). Trimming stripped 3 bases from V and 1 base from J, with 17 bases between. Per the germline V gene, CDR1 is MNHEY and CDR2 is SMNVEV (reference sequence). The CDR3 length is 17 residues. CDR3 amino acids: CASSFRGLSLRTDTQYF. DNA of the CDR3: TGTGCCAGCAGTTTCAGGGGCTTATCCCTCCGCACAGATACGCAGTATTTT.

This rearrangement joins TRBV7-8 to TRBJ2-2; 7 bases map to TRBD1. V lost 11 bases to trimming and J lost 1 base; unmatched junction nucleotides: 4. The length of the CDR3 is 13 residues. From germline, CDR1 is SGHVS and CDR2 FQNEAQ. The CDR3 bases are TGTGCCCAACAGGGGTGGAACACCGGGGAGCTGTTTTTT. Residues: CAQQGWNTGELFF.

The chain carries TRBV5-1 and TRBJ1-4; D not resolved. V lost 5 bases to trimming and J lost 5 bases, with 13 bases between them. CDR3 size: 14 residues. CDR1 is SGHRS, CDR2 YFSETQ, per germline. The DNA of the CDR3 is TGCGCCAGCAGTGACGGGCTTGGAAATGAAAAACTGTTTTTT. This codes for CASSDGLGNEKLFF. The full variable domain, rest sourced from reference TRBV5-1 and TRBJ1-4, is KAGVTQTPRYLIKTRGQQVTLSCSPISGHRSVSWYQQTPGQGLQFLFEYFSETQRNKGNFPGRFSGRQFSNSRSEMNVSTLELGDSALYLCASSDGLGNEKLFFGSGTQLSVL.

There are a few counts of this clonotype. The V and J genes are TRBV7-9 and TRBJ2-3; maybe TRBD1 (6 bases). The germline V and J ends were trimmed by 1 base and 4 bases, with 15 bases remaining between them. This CDR3 contains 16 residues. Per germline, CDR1 SEHNR and CDR2 FQNEAQ (reference sequence). As DNA, the CDR3 is TGTGCCAGCAGCTTAGGTGTAGCAGGGGCGCCAGATACGCAGTATTTT. Translating it yields CASSLGVAGAPDTQYF.

The sample holds a few counts of this clonotype. The chain joins TRBV20-1 to TRBJ2-7, with D possibly matching TRBD2 (6 bases). Per the germline V gene, CDR1 is DFQATT and CDR2 is SNEGSKA (reference sequence). The CDR3 has 13 residues. V lost 3 bases, J lost 3 bases, and 12 bases lay in between. In DNA, the CDR3 is TGCAGTGCTAGGACCGGGAGCCTCTACGAGCAGTACTTC. Residues: CSARTGSLYEQYF.

This clonotype was observed a handful of times. The chain links TRBV28 to TRBJ1-4; 9 nucleotides agree with TRBD1. CDR3 size: 16 residues. The junction had 7 bases not matched to a gene; V was cut back by 1 base and J by 7 bases. The germline V gene has CDR1 MDHEN and CDR2 SYDVKM. The CDR3 DNA sequence: TGTGCCAGCAGTTTATTTCCGGGACAGGGATTTGAAAAACTGTTTTTT. It translates to CASSLFPGQGFEKLFF.

This clonotype is a singleton in its sample. The chain employs TRBV24-1 and TRBJ1-2, with 7 bases identical to TRBD1. The CDR3 consists of 13 residues. Germline values: CDR1 KGHDR, CDR2 SFDVKD. V shed 4 bases, J shed 8 bases, and the junction held 6 bases outside the gene matches. The CDR3 spells CATSDRQGGGYTF. The CDR3 nucleotides are TGTGCCACCAGTGACCGACAGGGAGGGGGCTACACCTTC.

The chain combines TRBV7-7 with TRBJ2-2; TRBD2 matches at 10 bases. The CDR3 totals 15 residues. V shed 4 bases and J 4 bases; nucleotides not matched to a gene: 3. The germline CDR1 and CDR2 sequences are SSHAT and FNYEAQ (reference sequence). The CDR3 bases are TGTGCCAGCAGCTCTAGCGGGGGACTCACCGGGGAGCTGTTTTTT. It is translated as CASSSSGGLTGELFF.

This clonotype turned up a few times. CDR3 coding DNA: TGCAGTGCTGTCCCGGGGCCGGACTACGAGCAGTACTTC. Translating it yields CSAVPGPDYEQYF. The rearrangement links TRBV20-1 to TRBJ2-7; D tentatively reads TRBD1 or TRBD2 (5 bases each). With 5 bases removed from V and 3 bases from J, the gap between germline ends came to 14 bases. From germline, CDR1 is DFQATT and CDR2 SNEGSKA (reference sequence). The CDR3 runs to 13 residues.

The chain carries TRBV11-2 and TRBJ2-1, with 8 bases aligning to TRBD2. This CDR3 region has 15 residues. In germline, CDR1 is SGHAT, CDR2 FQNNGV. Trimming cost V 10 bases and J 6 bases; bases outside gene matches: 14. The CDR3 loop reads CATKSKRGLGNEQFF. The CDR3 region has the DNA TGTGCCACCAAATCGAAGCGGGGGTTGGGCAATGAGCAGTTCTTC.

J is TRBJ2-7 and V is TRBV28, with 9 bases fitting TRBD2. CDR1 and CDR2 from the germline V gene are MDHEN and SYDVKM. This CDR3 has 15 residues. The J segment lost 2 bases and the V segment lost 3 bases, leaving 5 bases of the junction unmatched. CDR3 bases: TGTGCCAGCAGTTTTGGAGCTAGCGGGACCTACGAGCAGTACTTC. Its protein product is CASSFGASGTYEQYF.

This clonotype was detected once. Compared with germline, one end of the junction differs, possibly owing to a read error. This sequence joins TRBV4-1 and TRBJ1-5; D is uncertain. CDR1 MGHRA and CDR2 YSYEKL come from the germline V gene. The CDR3 contains 16 residues. CDR3 sequence reads: CVSSQTEDRAGQPQHF. In nucleotides, the CDR3 is TGCGTCAGCAGCCAGACCGAGGATAGGGCGGGCCAGCCCCAGCATTTT.

The genes are TRBV18 and TRBJ2-3; tentatively, D is TRBD2 (5 bases). The V gene lost 1 base and the J gene lost 1 base, with 9 bases spanning the gap. The CDR3 covers 15 residues. Germline CDR1 reads KGHSH; CDR2 reads LQKENI. Written as DNA, the CDR3 is TGTGCCAGCTCACCACTTCCCGGGGGCACAGATACGCAGTATTTT. This translates into CASSPLPGGTDTQYF.

The chain combines TRBV7-8 with TRBJ1-3, with D unresolved. This CDR3 is 15 amino acids long. CDR1 SGHVS and CDR2 FQNEAQ come from the germline V gene. Trimming took 4 bases from V and 0 from J, leaving 10 bases between them. The CDR3 DNA sequence: TGTGCCAGCAGCTCCGGCGTCCCCTCTGGAAACACCATATATTTT. Translated: CASSSGVPSGNTIYF.

This clonotype was found a few times. This rearrangement joins TRBV6-5 to TRBJ2-5; 9 bases are a match to TRBD2. This CDR3 has 16 amino acids. V trimming: 2 bases; J trimming: 5 bases; junction bases outside the gene matches: 9. Germline V lookup: CDR1 MNHEY, CDR2 SVGAGI. In DNA form, the CDR3 reads TGTGCCAGCAGTTACGGAGTAGCGGGGGCGGGGGAGACCCAGTACTTC. It specifies CASSYGVAGAGETQYF.

This clonotype has just a few counts. This rearrangement joins TRBV4-1 to TRBJ2-1; 8 nucleotides align to TRBD1. CDR1 and CDR2 (germline): MGHRA, YSYEKL. Trimming took 3 bases from V and 5 from J; bases not matched to a gene: 6. CDR3 size: 15 residues. The CDR3: CASSHVGTGNNEQFF. The CDR3 DNA reads as TGCGCCAGCAGCCACGTCGGGACAGGCAACAATGAGCAGTTCTTC.

This clonotype has more than one count but fewer than ten. This chain connects TRBV4-1 to TRBJ1-1, with D possibly being TRBD1 (6 bases). The CDR3 is made up of 16 amino acids. Trimming shortened V by 4 bases and J by 0 bases, and 15 bases separated the two germline ends. The germline V gene encodes CDR1 MGHRA and CDR2 YSYEKL. CDR3 DNA: TGCGCCAGCAGCCTGGAGTCTCAGGGGATGAACACTGAAGCTTTCTTT. Encoded protein: CASSLESQGMNTEAFF.

This clonotype has at least ten counts. The chain combines TRBV12-3 or TRBV12-4 with TRBJ2-7, with D maybe TRBD2 (5 bases). This CDR3 is built from 15 residues. V was cut by 5 bases and J by 0 bases, with 14 bases left in between. In DNA form, the CDR3 reads TGTGCCAGCAGTCCCTTGGGGAGCAGCTCCTACGAGCAGTACTTC. As protein: CASSPLGSSSYEQYF.

The chain joins TRBV10-3 to TRBJ2-1, with a tentative D call TRBD2 (6 bases). The ends were cut back, 10 bases at V and 8 bases at J, with 18 bases in the middle. The CDR3 covers 13 residues. Germline CDR1 reads ENHRY; CDR2 reads SYGVKD. This CDR3 reads CATSWGVLDEQFF. The CDR3 bases are TGTGCCACTTCGTGGGGGGTTTTGGATGAGCAGTTCTTC.

The chain uses TRBV20-1 and TRBJ2-5, with D unresolved. Germline V gives CDR1 DFQATT, CDR2 SNEGSKA (reference sequence). The length of the CDR3 is 12 residues. V was shortened by 7 bases and J by 5 bases, with 14 bases between the two germline ends. Here the CDR3 DNA reads TGCAGTGGCATTTTCTTCGGGGAGACCCAGTACTTC. Protein sequence: CSGIFFGETQYF.

This clonotype has at least ten counts. The chain links TRBV7-2 to TRBJ2-7, with TRBD1 matching 7 bases. Germline CDR1 SGHTA, CDR2 FQGNSA. V shed 1 base, J shed 7 bases, and the junction held 10 bases outside the gene matches. The CDR3 length is 15 residues. CDR3 in DNA: TGTGCCAGCAGCTTAGGGATTACAGGGGCAGGGGAGCAGTACTTC. Its protein product is CASSLGITGAGEQYF. Together with reference TRBV7-2 and TRBJ2-7, the CDR3 gives the full variable domain: GAGVSQSPSNKVTEKGKDVELRCDPISGHTALYWYRQSLGQGLEFLIYFQGNSAPDKSGLPSDRFSAERTGGSVSTLTIQRTQQEDSAVYLCASSLGITGAGEQYFGPGTRLTVT.

This clonotype was seen more than once but under ten times. The chain joins TRBV20-1 to TRBJ1-6; D perhaps matches TRBD1 (6 bases). There are 14 residues in the CDR3. V was pared by 6 bases and J by 9 bases, with 18 bases between. Germline-derived CDR1 and CDR2 are DFQATT and SNEGSKA (reference sequence). The CDR3 nucleotides read TGCAGTGCCCCGGGGGGCGGTTGGGGTTCACCCCTCCACTTT. Protein: CSAPGGGWGSPLHF.

The rearrangement links TRBV6-2 or TRBV6-3 to TRBJ2-4; perhaps TRBD2 as D (6 bases). Germline-derived CDR1 and CDR2 are MNHEY and SVGEGT. There are 14 residues in the CDR3. V dropped 2 bases and J dropped 1 base, with 6 bases sitting between them. The DNA of the CDR3 is TGTGCCAGCAGTTACGGAGGGGCCAAAAACATTCAGTACTTC. This sequence encodes CASSYGGAKNIQYF.

This clonotype was recorded many times. The junction departs from germline at one end; a sequencing error may be responsible. The rearrangement joins TRBV4-1 to TRBJ2-1; 8 nucleotides agree with TRBD2. Germline V gene sequence: CDR1 MGHRA, CDR2 YSYEKL. The CDR3 totals 14 residues. CDR3 bases: TGCGCCAGCAGTCAAGTGGCTAGCGGGTATGAGCAGTTCTTC. This encodes CASSQVASGYEQFF.